This TCR beta chain was sequenced for a study of T cells after yellow fever vaccination. There are 15 residues in the CDR3. Germline trimming cut 1 base from V and 4 bases from J; bases unmatched to any gene: 4. Germline-derived CDR1 and CDR2 are SEHNR and FQNEAQ (reference sequence). This clonotype was detected ten times or more. TCRdb re-derived calls from the 5' RACE reads in MiXCR, one entry per CDR3 protein. The sample shows 400,000 or so distinct CDR3 sequences, 6.2% of them seen only once. The material sequenced was PBMCs, taken 5 days after the yellow fever booster vaccination. The source of this sequence is a man aged 25 to 40 who received the YFV17D yellow fever vaccine. This chain links TRBV7-9 with TRBJ2-1; TRBD2 matches 7 bases. CDR3 bases: TGTGCCAGCAGCTTAGGGCCTAGCGGATACAATGAGCAGTTCTTC. Protein: CASSLGPSGYNEQFF.